This TCR beta chain is from a study of monozygotic twins with inflammatory bowel disease. General study points: By inverse Simpson index, TCRbeta diversity was lower in IBD patients than in healthy co-twins.

Comment on this clonotype: Its antigen is not known.

The germline V gene encodes CDR1 SGHRS and CDR2 YFSETQ. CDR3 length equals 18 residues. From 3500 ng of total RNA, each TCR library was prepared. Template switching appended UMIs that held a 6-nucleotide sample barcode. TCRdb reprocessed the 5' RACE reads, with one entry per CDR3 protein and no DNA. This table lists around 450,000 distinct CDR3 sequences. Sequenced material: blood. This sequence originates from a human donor with ulcerative colitis or Crohn's disease, or a healthy co-twin of an affected twin (not recorded which). This chain joins TRBV5-1 and TRBJ2-5; the TCRdb D gene call, TRBD2, has no DNA to confirm it. The CDR3 loop reads CASSLFPSGSASQETQYF.